This record looks at one TCR beta chain sequence and its context. Antigen: not known. This entry comes from a study of T cell responses to AZD1222 COVID-19 vaccine. Study summary: Samples with a second dose at about 4 or about 12 weeks were pooled together. General observations from the study: Regions left unmutated in variants are reportedly the target of nearly half of spike-specific TCRs. The donors showed a predominance of white British ancestry and of females, with possible underestimation of clonal diversity.

TCRdb's table, derived via immunoSEQ multiplex PCR, lists solely in-frame clones and lacks some. The sample consists of about 97,000 clones, about 85% of them appearing once. There are 14 residues in the CDR3. The V end lost 2 bases, the J end lost 8 bases, and 15 bases lay between the germline ends. Germline V gene lookup returns CDR1 SGHDN and CDR2 FVKESK. The chain carries TRBV14 and TRBJ1-2; possible D gene TRBD1, 6 bases. This receptor was taken from an adult in good health. The sequenced sample was peripheral blood, obtained on day 0 of AZD1222 vaccination. CDR3 nucleotides: TGTGCCAGCAGCCAAAATCAGGGGAGGGAAGGCTACACCTTC. Protein: CASSQNQGREGYTF.